This TCR beta chain derives from a study of blood T cell repertoires in COVID-19. Study-wide context: Sites across the United States, Italy and Spain contributed samples from acute and convalescent COVID-19. PBMCs, B-cell-depleted T cells, or T cells provided the cDNA or gDNA that made up the material.

Between the trimmed V and J ends, which lost 7 bases and 4 bases, there was a span of 10 bases. The CDR3 extends over 12 amino acids. In the authors' methods: From reference gene primer amplification, estimates of nucleated cell counts were derived. Method: immunoSEQ multiplex PCR; TCRdb's copy keeps in-frame clones and lacks some. For V, J and clone size, that table is used; D and trimming come from the DNA. The profile shows hundreds of thousands of clones, roughly nine tenths of them singletons. While infection was still active, Seattle patients were enrolled and then followed longitudinally. The sample was peripheral blood. The origin of this receptor is a woman aged 45 to 65 with COVID-19, enrolled during active disease. The gene calls are TRBV12-3 or TRBV12-4 and TRBJ1-2, with D uncertain. DNA for the CDR3: TGTGCCAGCAAAGGAGGCCCCTATGGCTACACCTTC. Translation: CASKGGPYGYTF.